This TCR beta chain was found in a study of PD-1 blockade in classical Hodgkin lymphoma. Turning to the study itself: Patients were administered nivolumab (3 mg/kg intravenously) every 2 weeks.

The CDR3 sequence is 18 residues long. Germline values: CDR1 PRHDT, CDR2 FYEKMQ (reference sequence). Trimming removed 7 bases from V and 0 bases from J; junction bases left unmatched: 12. Time point described: cycle 4 day 1 (C4D1), after less than 7 weeks of nivolumab. Brentuximab vedotin exposure varied, and every patient relapsed after autologous stem cell transplantation. Notes on the study in general: Whereas CD4+ TCR diversity had risen significantly by C4D1, CD8+ TCR diversity had not.

Generated by immunoSEQ multiplex PCR, the TCRdb table keeps only in-frame clones and is missing some. The table has fewer than 95,000 clones, 75% to 85% seen once. Sample share makes this clone medium-sized. Antigen unknown. Sample: peripheral blood mononuclear cells (PBMCs), taken before the fourth cycle of nivolumab. The receptor's source is a human donor with classical Hodgkin lymphoma. V gene TRBV13 combines with J gene TRBJ2-4, with 10 bases matching TRBD1. CDR3 in amino acids: CASKTGTGASKAKNIQYF. The DNA of the CDR3 is TGTGCCAGCAAGACCGGGACAGGGGCGTCGAAAGCCAAAAACATTCAGTACTTC.